There are a few counts of the clone carrying this T cell receptor beta chain. Its specificity is not known. These data are taken from a study of T-cell reconstitution after alpha-beta-depleted transplantation in children. Study-level results: Several hundred expanded graft clones reportedly supplied alpha-beta T cells about two months after transplant. From surviving recipient T cells and thymic progenitors came the high day-60 TCRbeta diversity observed in some patients. T-cell numbers and diversity one year post-transplant derived largely from freshly generated T cells.

The CDR3 is 15 residues long. Trimming shortened V by 6 bases and J by 8 bases, and 20 bases separated the two germline ends. For TCRbeta, the library was prepared with unique molecular identifiers. MiXCR was run by TCRdb on the PCR reads, yielding one entry per CDR3 protein. Of 540,000 or so distinct CDR3 sequences listed, 23% are singletons. The chain is built from TRBV12-3 or TRBV12-4 and TRBJ2-1, with D possibly being TRBD1 (6 bases). The sequence came from a boy under three years old who had a stem cell transplant for acute myeloid leukemia, so the T cells may come from the graft donor. The sample consisted of PBMCs, mostly from graft donor cells, taken 360 days after TCRalphabeta/CD19-depleted stem cell transplant. In DNA form, the CDR3 reads TGTGCCAGCAGGCTACGACAGGACCCCTGGTATGAGCAGTTCTTC. Its protein product is CASRLRQDPWYEQFF.